These T cell receptor beta chains were read from a single sample in a study of cytomegalovirus exposure and HLA in healthy donors. Sequenced by immunoSEQ multiplex PCR; TCRdb stores in-frame clones only, minus some. The sample holds about 120,000 clones, more than 70% seen once. Sequencing was done on a sample of PBMCs. These TCRs come from a man younger than 35 in good health and CMV-seronegative. Both conserved end residues are part of each CDR3. The D gene is left open where the match is weak. The listing skips clone size in some rows; elsewhere it reads once, few, many or a size class.

j_call: TRBJ2-1; clone_size: NA; d_call: TRBD2; v_call: TRBV7-9; cdr3_nt: TGTGCCAGCAGCTTAGCGACGGGAGGGCCCAATGAGCAGTTCTTC; cdr3_aa: CASSLATGGPNEQFF
j_call: TRBJ1-3; clone_size: once; d_call: TRBD1; v_call: TRBV4-2; cdr3_nt: TGTGCCAGCAGCCAAGGGGGACAGCTTTCTGGAAACACCATATATTTT; cdr3_aa: CASSQGGQLSGNTIYF
j_call: TRBJ2-7; clone_size: NA; d_call: TRBD2; v_call: TRBV19; cdr3_nt: TGTGCCAGTAGTTCCCTACCCGGGGGGGCCGGCGACGAGCAGTACTTC; cdr3_aa: CASSSLPGGAGDEQYF
j_call: TRBJ2-5; clone_size: NA; d_call: TRBD2; v_call: TRBV2; cdr3_nt: TGTGCCAGCAGTGGGGGACTAGCGGGGGGCCAAGAGACCCAGTACTTC; cdr3_aa: CASSGGLAGGQETQYF
j_call: TRBJ1-2; clone_size: NA; d_call: TRBD1; v_call: TRBV6-6; cdr3_nt: TGTGCCAGCAGCCCCTTTCCTACAGGGGACTATGGCTACACCTTC; cdr3_aa: CASSPFPTGDYGYTF
j_call: TRBJ2-7; clone_size: once; d_call: NA; v_call: TRBV11-2; cdr3_nt: TGTGCCAGCAGCCCTGGGGCCCGCGGGACCTACGAGCAGTACTTC; cdr3_aa: CASSPGARGTYEQYF
j_call: TRBJ1-2; clone_size: NA; d_call: TRBD1; v_call: TRBV4-1; cdr3_nt: TGCGCCAGCAGCCAGGACGGAGGACAGGAAAGTGGCTACACCTTC; cdr3_aa: CASSQDGGQESGYTF
j_call: TRBJ1-1; clone_size: NA; d_call: TRBD1; v_call: TRBV30; cdr3_nt: TGTGCCTGGAGTCCTTGGGACAGTCTGAACACTGAAGCTTTCTTT; cdr3_aa: CAWSPWDSLNTEAFF
j_call: TRBJ1-1; clone_size: NA; d_call: NA; v_call: TRBV7-9; cdr3_nt: TGTGCCAGCCTCCGGGCAGGGGACACTGAAGCTTTCTTT; cdr3_aa: CASLRAGDTEAFF
j_call: TRBJ2-3; clone_size: NA; d_call: NA; v_call: TRBV6-6; cdr3_nt: TGTGCCACCTCTGAGTTCGCTCCAACTACAGATACGCAGTATTTT; cdr3_aa: CATSEFAPTTDTQYF
j_call: TRBJ1-2; clone_size: NA; d_call: TRBD1; v_call: TRBV6-5; cdr3_nt: TGTGCCAGCAGTCCGCCGGGACAGGTCTATGGCTACACCTTC; cdr3_aa: CASSPPGQVYGYTF
j_call: TRBJ1-1; clone_size: NA; d_call: NA; v_call: TRBV25-1; cdr3_nt: TGTGCCAGCAGTGGACCCGGGACACTCATGAACACTGAAGCTTTCTTT; cdr3_aa: CASSGPGTLMNTEAFF
j_call: TRBJ1-1; clone_size: NA; d_call: NA; v_call: TRBV11-2; cdr3_nt: TGTGCCAGCAGCTTAGATGCAGGCATGAACACTGAAGCTTTCTTT; cdr3_aa: CASSLDAGMNTEAFF
j_call: TRBJ2-1; clone_size: NA; d_call: NA; v_call: TRBV7-9; cdr3_nt: TGTGCCAGCACCGCGCAGGGGGAGCAGTTCTTC; cdr3_aa: CASTAQGEQFF
j_call: TRBJ2-1; clone_size: NA; d_call: TRBD2; v_call: TRBV28; cdr3_nt: TGTGCCAGCAGTTTCGGGGGGGACAATGAGCAGTTCTTC; cdr3_aa: CASSFGGDNEQFF